This is a list of T cell receptor beta chains from one sample in a study of T cell repertoires in cytomegalovirus infection. TCRdb passed the reads through MiXCR, listing each CDR3 protein once. The sample carries tens of thousands of distinct CDR3 sequences, around 30% recorded once. Which antigens these TCRs recognize remains unknown. The input for sequencing was CD8+ T cells from cultured PBMCs, taken from culture after CMV antigen stimulation. The receptors here all came from a human donor in good health (CMV status not recorded). Some clones in this sample may be carry-over from other donors' samples. CDR3s include the opening cysteine and the closing phenylalanine or tryptophan. D genes are given only for firm matches. Clone size is stated in some rows and not others, as once, few, many or a class when expanded.

size,D,V,J,CDR3,DNA
many,-,TRBV12-5,TRBJ2-2,CASGLPHTRQLFF,TGTGCTAGTGGTTTGCCCCACACCCGACAGCTGTTTTTT
-,-,TRBV2,TRBJ2-7,CASSERLRSYEQYF,TGTGCCAGCAGTGAAAGGCTGAGGTCCTACGAGCAGTACTTC
many,-,TRBV27,TRBJ1-5,CASSLKVGEKRPQHF,TGTGCCAGCAGTTTAAAGGTGGGGGAAAAACGACCCCAGCATTTT
-,TRBD2,TRBV19,TRBJ2-1,CASSIEAAGGPTQFYNEQFF,TGTGCTAGTAGTATAGAAGCAGCGGGAGGACCAACTCAGTTCTACAATGAGCAGTTCTTC
few,TRBD1,TRBV10-3,TRBJ2-5,CAIRLGQGAFDQETQYF,TGTGCCATCAGGCTGGGACAGGGGGCCTTCGACCAAGAGACCCAGTACTTC
many,TRBD1,TRBV28,TRBJ2-7,CASPGQGNSYEQYF,TGTGCCAGCCCTGGACAGGGGAACTCCTACGAGCAGTACTTC
many,-,TRBV7-9,TRBJ1-1,CASSFSDLNTEAFF,TGTGCCAGCAGCTTTTCTGATTTGAACACTGAAGCTTTCTTT
few,TRBD2,TRBV5-6,TRBJ2-5,CASSTGTKETQYF,TGTGCCAGCAGCACCGGGACTAAAGAGACCCAGTACTTC
few,TRBD1,TRBV20-1,TRBJ1-2,CSARGDRGLDYGYTF,TGCAGTGCTAGAGGAGACAGGGGGCTCGACTATGGCTACACCTTC
few,TRBD2,TRBV5-1,TRBJ2-3,CASSLVPGLAGASGADTQYF,TGCGCCAGCAGCTTGGTCCCGGGACTAGCGGGGGCGTCCGGGGCAGATACGCAGTATTTT
few,-,TRBV19,TRBJ1-4,CASSIPGRANEKLFF,TGTGCCAGTAGTATCCCCGGCAGGGCTAATGAAAAACTGTTTTTT
-,TRBD1,TRBV5-6,TRBJ2-7,CASSAELQGKRYEQYF,TGTGCCAGCAGCGCGGAACTACAGGGGAAGAGATACGAGCAGTACTTC
-,-,TRBV6-5,TRBJ2-2,CASSYSPHRELFF,TGTGCCAGCAGTTACTCGCCGCACAGGGAGCTGTTTTTT
many,-,TRBV5-6,TRBJ1-5,CASSALHSNQPQHF,TGTGCCAGCAGTGCGCTTCATAGCAATCAGCCCCAGCATTTT
many,-,TRBV7-3,TRBJ2-2,CASSSMSSFIGSGTGELFF,TGTGCCAGCAGCTCCATGTCTAGTTTCATAGGTTCGGGCACCGGGGAGCTGTTTTTT
-,-,TRBV6-8,TRBJ2-6,CASSPTGTNVLTF,TGTGCCAGCAGCCCGACTGGGACCAACGTCCTGACTTTC
-,TRBD1,TRBV2,TRBJ2-5,CASSEIGTGVWGYQETQYF,TGTGCCAGCAGTGAAATTGGGACAGGGGTTTGGGGGTACCAAGAGACCCAGTACTTC
-,TRBD2,TRBV6-8,TRBJ2-2,CASSSGSAGELFF,TGTGCCAGCAGCAGCGGGAGTGCCGGGGAGCTGTTTTTT
many,-,TRBV7-2,TRBJ2-5,CASSFGYQETQYF,TGTGCCAGCAGCTTTGGGTACCAAGAGACCCAGTACTTC
few,-,TRBV7-3,TRBJ2-2,CASSLDTGELFF,TGTGCCAGCAGCTTGGACACCGGGGAGCTGTTTTTT
-,TRBD2,TRBV5-8,TRBJ2-1,CASSVPGLGENNEQFF,TGTGCCAGCAGCGTTCCGGGACTAGGGGAAAACAATGAGCAGTTCTTC
many,TRBD2,TRBV7-2,TRBJ2-3,CASSLGAGGPDTQYF,TGTGCCAGCAGCTTAGGCGCGGGGGGCCCAGATACGCAGTATTTT
-,-,TRBV12-3/TRBV12-4,TRBJ2-1,CASSLVDWDEQFF,TGTGCCAGCAGTCTCGTGGATTGGGATGAGCAGTTCTTC
-,-,TRBV25-1,TRBJ2-5,CASSAPLVAGTQYF,TGTGCCAGCAGCGCGCCACTGGTCGCAGGGACCCAGTACTTC
-,-,TRBV7-6,TRBJ2-6,CASSLISGANVLTF,TGTGCCAGCAGCTTAATTTCTGGGGCCAACGTCCTGACTTTC
-,-,TRBV6-6,TRBJ2-5,CASSFYLEGAQYF,TGTGCCAGCAGTTTCTACCTTGAGGGCGCCCAGTACTTC
-,-,TRBV19,TRBJ2-2,CAFLVFTRTAYMNTGELFF,TGTGCCTTTCTAGTCTTCACCCGGACAGCTTATATGAACACCGGGGAGCTGTTTTTT
-,-,TRBV5-1,TRBJ2-7,CASRGGINEQYF,TGCGCCAGCAGAGGAGGCATCAACGAGCAGTACTTC
-,TRBD2,TRBV30,TRBJ2-3,CAWNSGGSTDTQYF,TGTGCCTGGAATAGCGGGGGATCCACAGATACGCAGTATTTT
few,-,TRBV6-2/TRBV6-3,TRBJ1-1,CASIGGGTEAFF,TGTGCCAGCATCGGGGGAGGGACTGAAGCTTTCTTT
-,-,TRBV5-4,TRBJ2-5,CASSLAGSPLVTQYF,TGTGCCAGCAGCTTGGCCGGCAGTCCCTTGGTGACCCAGTACTTC
-,TRBD2,TRBV27,TRBJ2-1,CASSPPSGTRVNEQFF,TGTGCCAGCAGTCCACCCTCCGGGACTAGAGTCAATGAGCAGTTCTTC
-,-,TRBV5-5,TRBJ1-1,CASSLEGIMNTEAFF,TGTGCCAGCAGCTTGGAAGGCATAATGAACACTGAAGCTTTCTTT
-,-,TRBV7-3,TRBJ2-3,CASSSTPPNTQYF,TGTGCCAGCAGCTCAACCCCTCCGAATACGCAGTATTTT
-,-,TRBV5-6,TRBJ2-1,CASSLRGHEQFF,TGTGCCAGCAGCTTAAGGGGTCATGAGCAGTTCTTC
few,-,TRBV27,TRBJ1-4,CASSWAGTNEKLFF,TGTGCCAGCAGTTGGGCTGGTACTAATGAAAAACTGTTTTTT
-,-,TRBV27,TRBJ2-6,CASSPRRGANVLTF,TGTGCCAGCAGTCCCCGTAGGGGGGCCAACGTCCTGACTTTC
-,-,TRBV19,TRBJ1-1,CASSTDRDTEAFF,TGTGCCAGTAGTACGGACAGAGACACTGAAGCTTTCTTT
few,-,TRBV6-1,TRBJ1-1,CASILAWNTEAFF,TGTGCCAGCATATTAGCATGGAACACTGAAGCTTTCTTT
many,-,TRBV7-2,TRBJ2-1,CASSPSRSTYEQFF,TGTGCCAGCAGCCCTTCCAGGTCGACTTATGAGCAGTTCTTC
few,-,TRBV27,TRBJ1-4,CASSSLQGPTTNEKLFF,TGTGCCAGCAGTTCCTTACAGGGCCCGACAACTAATGAAAAACTGTTTTTT
many,-,TRBV27,TRBJ2-6,CASSYSGANVLTF,TGTGCCAGCAGTTACTCTGGGGCCAACGTCCTGACTTTC
-,-,TRBV7-3,TRBJ2-2,CASRETTGELFF,TGTGCCAGCCGGGAAACCACCGGGGAGCTGTTTTTT
many,-,TRBV7-9,TRBJ1-1,CASSTPGHMNTEAFF,TGTGCCAGCAGCACCCCGGGACATATGAACACTGAAGCTTTCTTT
-,TRBD2,TRBV4-2,TRBJ2-2,CASSPKGTSGGANTGELFF,TGTGCCAGCAGCCCAAAAGGGACTAGCGGGGGCGCGAACACCGGGGAGCTGTTTTTT
-,TRBD1,TRBV27,TRBJ2-1,CASSQQGTYNEQFF,TGTGCCAGCAGTCAACAGGGGACGTACAATGAGCAGTTCTTC